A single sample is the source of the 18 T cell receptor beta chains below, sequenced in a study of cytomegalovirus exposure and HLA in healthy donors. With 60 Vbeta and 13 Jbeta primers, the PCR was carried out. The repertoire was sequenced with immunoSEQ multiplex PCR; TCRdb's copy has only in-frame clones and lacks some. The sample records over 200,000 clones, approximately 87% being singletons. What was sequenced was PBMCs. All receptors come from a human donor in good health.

This CDR3 is CASSDFRNTGELFF. The CDR3 nucleotides read TGTGCCAGCAGTGATTTTAGGAACACCGGGGAGCTGTTTTTT. This chain links TRBV25-1 with TRBJ2-2; D uncertain. Trimming cost V 3 bases and J 1 base, with 6 bases left between them. CDR1 and CDR2 (germline): MGHDK, SYGVNS. The CDR3 spans 14 residues. Complete variable domain (other parts from reference TRBV25-1 and TRBJ2-2): EADIYQTPRYLVIGTGKKITLECSQTMGHDKMYWYQQDPGMELHLIHYSYGVNSTEKGDLSSESTVSRIRTEHFPLTLESARPSHTSQYLCASSDFRNTGELFFGEGSRLTVL.

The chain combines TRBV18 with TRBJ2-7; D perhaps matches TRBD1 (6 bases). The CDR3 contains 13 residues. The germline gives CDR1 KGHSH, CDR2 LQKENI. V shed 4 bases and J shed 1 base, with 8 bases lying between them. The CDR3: CASSRDISYEQYF. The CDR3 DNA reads TGTGCCAGCTCACGGGACATTTCCTACGAGCAGTACTTC. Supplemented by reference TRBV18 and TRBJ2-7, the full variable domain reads NAGVMQNPRHLVRRRGQEARLRCSPMKGHSHVYWYRQLPEEGLKFMVYLQKENIIDESGMPKERFSAEFPKEGPSILRIQQVVRGDSAAYFCASSRDISYEQYFGPGTRLTVT.

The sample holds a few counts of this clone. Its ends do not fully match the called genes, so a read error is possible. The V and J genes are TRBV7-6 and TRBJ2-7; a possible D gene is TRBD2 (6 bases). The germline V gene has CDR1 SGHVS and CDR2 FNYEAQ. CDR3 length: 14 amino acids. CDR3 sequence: CASSLAGRDHEQYF. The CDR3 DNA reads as TGTGCCAGCAGCCTAGCTGGGCGGGACCACGAGCAGTACTTC.

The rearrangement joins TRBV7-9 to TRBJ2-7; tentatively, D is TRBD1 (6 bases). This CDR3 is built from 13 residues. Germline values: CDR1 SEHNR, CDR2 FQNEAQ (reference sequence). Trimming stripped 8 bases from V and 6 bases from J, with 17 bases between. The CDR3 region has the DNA TGTGCCAGCTCCCCTCATGGGGGCGGCGAGCAGTACTTC. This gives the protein CASSPHGGGEQYF.

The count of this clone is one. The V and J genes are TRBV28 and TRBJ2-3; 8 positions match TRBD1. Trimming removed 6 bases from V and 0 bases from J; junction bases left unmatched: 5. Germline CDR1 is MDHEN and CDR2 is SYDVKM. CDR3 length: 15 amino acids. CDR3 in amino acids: CASSHGQGSTDTQYF. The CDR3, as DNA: TGTGCCAGCAGCCACGGACAGGGAAGCACAGATACGCAGTATTTT.

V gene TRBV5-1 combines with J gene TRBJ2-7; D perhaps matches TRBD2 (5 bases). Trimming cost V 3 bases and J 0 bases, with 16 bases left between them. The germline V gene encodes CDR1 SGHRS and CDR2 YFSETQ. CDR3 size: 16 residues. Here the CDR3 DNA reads TGCGCCAGCAGCTCCCTAGAGGGATTGAGCTCCTACGAGCAGTACTTC. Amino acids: CASSSLEGLSSYEQYF.

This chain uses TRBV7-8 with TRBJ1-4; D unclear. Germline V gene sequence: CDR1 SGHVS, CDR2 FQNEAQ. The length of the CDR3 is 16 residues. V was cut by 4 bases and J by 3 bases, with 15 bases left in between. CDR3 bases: TGTGCCAGCAGCTCCCGACTGACTCTGTCTAATGAAAAACTGTTTTTT. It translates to CASSSRLTLSNEKLFF.

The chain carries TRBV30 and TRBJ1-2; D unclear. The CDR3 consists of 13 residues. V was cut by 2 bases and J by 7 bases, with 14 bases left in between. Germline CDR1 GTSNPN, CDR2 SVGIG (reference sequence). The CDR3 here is CAWSNDHYGGYTF. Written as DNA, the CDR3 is TGTGCCTGGAGTAATGACCACTACGGTGGCTACACCTTC. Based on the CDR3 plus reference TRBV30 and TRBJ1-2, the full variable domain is SQTIHQWPATLVQPVGSPLSLECTVEGTSNPNLYWYRQAAGRGLQLLFYSVGIGQISSEVPQNLSASRPQDRQFILSSKKLLLSDSGFYLCAWSNDHYGGYTFGSGTRLTVV.

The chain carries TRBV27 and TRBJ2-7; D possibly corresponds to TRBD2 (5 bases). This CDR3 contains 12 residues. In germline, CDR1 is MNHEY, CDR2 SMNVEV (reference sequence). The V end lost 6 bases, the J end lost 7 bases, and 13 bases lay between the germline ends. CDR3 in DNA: TGTGCCAGCAGGAGGGTGGGGAAGGAGCAGTACTTC. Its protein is CASRRVGKEQYF.

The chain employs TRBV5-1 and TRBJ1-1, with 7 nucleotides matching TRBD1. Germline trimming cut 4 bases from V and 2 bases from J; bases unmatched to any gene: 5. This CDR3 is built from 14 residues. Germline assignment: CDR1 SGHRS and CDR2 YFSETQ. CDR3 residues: CASSIRQGNTEAFF. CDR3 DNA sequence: TGCGCCAGCAGCATACGACAGGGCAACACTGAAGCTTTCTTT. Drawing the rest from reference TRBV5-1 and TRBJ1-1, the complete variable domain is KAGVTQTPRYLIKTRGQQVTLSCSPISGHRSVSWYQQTPGQGLQFLFEYFSETQRNKGNFPGRFSGRQFSNSRSEMNVSTLELGDSALYLCASSIRQGNTEAFFGQGTRLTVV.

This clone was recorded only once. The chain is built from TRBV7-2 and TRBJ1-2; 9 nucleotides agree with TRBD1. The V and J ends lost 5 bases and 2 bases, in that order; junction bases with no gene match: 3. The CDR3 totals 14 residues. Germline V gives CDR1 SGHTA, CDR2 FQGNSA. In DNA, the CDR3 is TGTGCCAGCAGCCGACAGGGGGGGAACTATGGCTACACCTTC. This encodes CASSRQGGNYGYTF. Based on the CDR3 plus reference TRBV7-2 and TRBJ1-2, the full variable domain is GAGVSQSPSNKVTEKGKDVELRCDPISGHTALYWYRQSLGQGLEFLIYFQGNSAPDKSGLPSDRFSAERTGGSVSTLTIQRTQQEDSAVYLCASSRQGGNYGYTFGSGTRLTVV.

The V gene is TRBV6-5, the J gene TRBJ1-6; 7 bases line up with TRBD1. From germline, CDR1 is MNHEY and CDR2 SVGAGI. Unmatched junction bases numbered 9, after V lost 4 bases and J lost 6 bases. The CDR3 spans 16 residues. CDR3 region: CASSLVLGQPNSPLHF. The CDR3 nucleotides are TGTGCCAGCAGTTTGGTTTTGGGACAGCCTAATTCACCCCTCCACTTT.

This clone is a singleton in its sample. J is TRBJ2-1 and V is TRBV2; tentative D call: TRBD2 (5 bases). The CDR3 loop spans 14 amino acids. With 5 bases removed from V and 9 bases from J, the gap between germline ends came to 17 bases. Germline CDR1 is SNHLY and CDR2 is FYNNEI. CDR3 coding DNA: TGTGCCAGCAGTTCAAACTCTGTTGGGAGTGAGCAGTTCTTC. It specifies CASSSNSVGSEQFF.

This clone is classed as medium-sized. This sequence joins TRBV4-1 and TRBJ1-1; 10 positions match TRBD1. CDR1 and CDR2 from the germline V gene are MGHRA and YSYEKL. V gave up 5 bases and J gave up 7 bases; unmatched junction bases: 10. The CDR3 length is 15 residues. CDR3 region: CASSYSKGQGSEAFF. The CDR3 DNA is TGCGCCAGCAGCTATTCGAAGGGACAGGGGAGTGAAGCTTTCTTT.

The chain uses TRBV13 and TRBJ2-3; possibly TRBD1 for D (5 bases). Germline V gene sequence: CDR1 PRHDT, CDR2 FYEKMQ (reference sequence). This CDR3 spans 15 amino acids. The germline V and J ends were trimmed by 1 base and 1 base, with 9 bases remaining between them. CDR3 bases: TGTGCCAGCAGCTTAGCTCTAGGGGGCACAGATACGCAGTATTTT. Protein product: CASSLALGGTDTQYF.

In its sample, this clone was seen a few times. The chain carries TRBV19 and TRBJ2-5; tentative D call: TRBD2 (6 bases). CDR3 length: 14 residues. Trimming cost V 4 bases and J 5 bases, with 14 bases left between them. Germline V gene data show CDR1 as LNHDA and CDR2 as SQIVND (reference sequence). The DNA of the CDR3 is TGTGCCAGTAGTAAGATGGGCCGGGGGGAGACCCAGTACTTC. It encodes CASSKMGRGETQYF. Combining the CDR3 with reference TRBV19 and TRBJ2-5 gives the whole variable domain DGGITQSPKYLFRKEGQNVTLSCEQNLNHDAMYWYRQDPGQGLRLIYYSQIVNDFQKGDIAEGYSVSREKKESFPLTVTSAQKNPTAFYLCASSKMGRGETQYFGPGTRLLVL.

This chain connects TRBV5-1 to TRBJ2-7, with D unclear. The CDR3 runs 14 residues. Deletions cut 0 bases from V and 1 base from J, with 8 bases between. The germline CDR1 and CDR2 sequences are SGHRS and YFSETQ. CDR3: CASSLGDTSYEQYF. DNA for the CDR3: TGCGCCAGCAGCTTGGGCGACACGTCCTACGAGCAGTACTTC.

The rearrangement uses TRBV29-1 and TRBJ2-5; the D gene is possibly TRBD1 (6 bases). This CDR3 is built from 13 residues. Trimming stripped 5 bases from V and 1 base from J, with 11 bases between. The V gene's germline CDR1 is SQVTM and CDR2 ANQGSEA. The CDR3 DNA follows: TGCAGCGTTCACGGACAGTTCCAAGAGACCCAGTACTTC. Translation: CSVHGQFQETQYF. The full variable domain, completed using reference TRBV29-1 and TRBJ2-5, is SAVISQKPSRDICQRGTSLTIQCQVDSQVTMMFWYRQQPGQSLTLIATANQGSEATYESGFVIDKFPISRPNLTFSTLTVSNMSPEDSSIYLCSVHGQFQETQYFGPGTRLLVL.